The clone carrying this TCR beta chain was counted between two and nine times. Germline V gene lookup returns CDR1 SGHAT and CDR2 FQNNGV. Trimming took 3 bases from V and 0 from J, leaving 24 bases between them. The CDR3 spans 20 residues. This sample is part of a study of T cells after yellow fever vaccination. A single record per CDR3 protein comes from TCRdb applying MiXCR to the 5' RACE reads. Counted here are about 260,000 distinct CDR3 sequences, over 10% occurring once; the ten biggest clones make up 0.4% to 0.65%. The TCR originated in a man in his thirties or forties who received the YFV17D yellow fever vaccine. The material sequenced was CD4+ T cells sorted from PBMCs, taken 45 days after the yellow fever booster vaccination. The chain recombines TRBV11-2 with TRBJ2-1, with D perhaps assigned TRBD1 or TRBD2 (6 bases each). CDR3 region: CASSFVLLGGGWSSYNEQFF. Written as DNA, the CDR3 is TGTGCCAGCAGCTTCGTTCTACTTGGAGGGGGATGGAGCTCCTACAATGAGCAGTTCTTC.